These 11 T cell receptor beta chains were all obtained from the same sample, sequenced in a study of blood T cell repertoires in COVID-19. Only in-frame clones appear in the TCRdb table, and some are missing; sequencing was by immunoSEQ multiplex PCR. This table holds 240,000 or so clones, 70% to 90% found once. Sequences were obtained from peripheral blood. All receptors derive from a man aged 55 to 69 with acute or convalescent COVID-19.

The rearrangement uses TRBV6-6 and TRBJ2-2, with D tentatively TRBD1 (5 bases). The CDR3 contains 16 residues. V was clipped by 2 bases and J by 0 bases, with 10 bases between them. Germline V gene data show CDR1 as MNHNY and CDR2 as SVGAGI (reference sequence). CDR3 residues: CASSYRGQANTGELFF. Here the CDR3 DNA reads TGTGCCAGCAGTTACAGAGGACAAGCGAACACCGGGGAGCTGTTTTTT.

The chain uses TRBV28 and TRBJ2-7; 8 nucleotides line up with TRBD1. There are 14 residues in the CDR3. V trimming: 5 bases; J trimming: 6 bases; junction bases outside the gene matches: 9. CDR1 MDHEN and CDR2 SYDVKM come from the germline V gene. For the CDR3, the DNA is TGTGCCAGCAGTCACCGGACAGGGTTCGGCGAGCAGTACTTC. This codes for CASSHRTGFGEQYF. Full variable domain (outside the CDR3, taken from reference TRBV28 and TRBJ2-7): DVKVTQSSRYLVKRTGEKVFLECVQDMDHENMFWYRQDPGLGLRLIYFSYDVKMKEKGDIPEGYSVSREKKERFSLILESASTNQTSMYLCASSHRTGFGEQYFGPGTRLTVT.

CDR3 amino acids: CASSPTGSSGELFF. The CDR3, as DNA: TGTGCCAGCTCACCAACAGGGTCTTCCGGGGAGCTGTTTTTT. The gene calls are TRBV18 and TRBJ2-2, with a tentative D call TRBD1 (6 bases). V lost 2 bases, J lost 6 bases, and 10 bases lay in between. This CDR3 region has 14 residues. Germline V gene sequence: CDR1 KGHSH, CDR2 LQKENI. The entire variable domain, with the rest obtained from reference TRBV18 and TRBJ2-2, is as follows: NAGVMQNPRHLVRRRGQEARLRCSPMKGHSHVYWYRQLPEEGLKFMVYLQKENIIDESGMPKERFSAEFPKEGPSILRIQQVVRGDSAAYFCASSPTGSSGELFFGEGSRLTVL.

The chain couples TRBV4-2 to TRBJ2-2; 7 bases align to TRBD2. V lost 2 bases, J lost 2 bases, and 8 bases stayed unmatched. The germline V gene has CDR1 LGHNA and CDR2 YNFKEQ. The CDR3 runs 17 residues. The CDR3 loop reads CASSQSTSAVNTGELFF. CDR3 nucleotide sequence: TGTGCCAGCAGCCAATCCACTAGCGCCGTTAACACCGGGGAGCTGTTTTTT.

The V gene is TRBV7-9, the J gene TRBJ1-2; 10 bases fit TRBD1. The CDR3 runs to 16 residues. V lost 5 bases and J lost 4; bases outside the gene matches: 10. Germline V gene sequence: CDR1 SEHNR, CDR2 FQNEAQ (reference sequence). The CDR3 nucleotides read TGTGCCAGCAGCGGAGACAGGGGGCCGAGAGTCTATGGCTACACCTTC. Its protein product is CASSGDRGPRVYGYTF.

The chain joins TRBV19 to TRBJ2-5, with a tentative D call TRBD2 (7 bases). The CDR3 consists of 16 residues. The germline V gene encodes CDR1 LNHDA and CDR2 SQIVND (reference sequence). Deletions cut 4 bases from V and 0 bases from J, with 15 bases between. CDR3 residues: CASSSGRGGYQETQYF. CDR3 DNA sequence: TGTGCCAGTAGTAGCGGAAGGGGGGGGTACCAAGAGACCCAGTACTTC.

CDR3 in DNA: TGTGCCAGCAGCTACGCCTGGGACAGGGACGCTGAAGCTTTCTTT. Its translation is CASSYAWDRDAEAFF. V is TRBV5-6 and J is TRBJ1-1, with 9 bases identical to TRBD1. The germline gives CDR1 SGHDT, CDR2 YYEEEE. CDR3 length equals 15 residues. The trim removed 3 bases at V and 6 bases at J, leaving 9 bases unmatched.

V and J are TRBV27 and TRBJ1-1; TRBD1 is a possible D gene (6 bases). Trimming took 4 bases from V and 5 from J, leaving 14 bases between them. The CDR3 loop spans 14 amino acids. The V gene's germline CDR1 is MNHEY and CDR2 SMNVEV (reference sequence). CDR3 in DNA: TGTGCCAGCAGTTCCACGCAGGGGTGGACTGAAGCTTTCTTT. Residues: CASSSTQGWTEAFF.

Here the CDR3 DNA reads TGTGCCAGCATGCGGGGGGACATGACGACCGGGGAGCTGTTTTTT. It yields the protein CASMRGDMTTGELFF. V gene TRBV28 combines with J gene TRBJ2-2, with 8 bases lining up with TRBD2. The V and J ends lost 7 bases and 5 bases, in that order; junction bases with no gene match: 9. CDR1 is MDHEN, CDR2 SYDVKM, per germline. The CDR3 length is 15 residues. The full variable domain, rest sourced from reference TRBV28 and TRBJ2-2, is DVKVTQSSRYLVKRTGEKVFLECVQDMDHENMFWYRQDPGLGLRLIYFSYDVKMKEKGDIPEGYSVSREKKERFSLILESASTNQTSMYLCASMRGDMTTGELFFGEGSRLTVL.

In regard to this clone: The junction shows a germline mismatch at one end, possibly a read error. The chain combines TRBV5-5 with TRBJ2-5, with a weak D call TRBD2 (6 bases). CDR1 is SGHKS, CDR2 YYEKEE, per germline (reference sequence). This CDR3 contains 15 residues. The CDR3 sequence is CASSLVGTQQGTQYF. CDR3 coding DNA: TGTGCCAGCAGCTTGGTTGGGACTCAACAAGGGACCCAGTACTTC.

V gene TRBV19 combines with J gene TRBJ2-4, with TRBD2 identical over 9 bases. CDR3 length: 15 amino acids. The germline V gene has CDR1 LNHDA and CDR2 SQIVND (reference sequence). V trimming: 6 bases; J trimming: 5 bases; junction bases outside the gene matches: 8. The CDR3 nucleotides read TGTGCCAGTAGAATAAGCGGGAGGCATGAAAACATTCAGTACTTC. This codes for CASRISGRHENIQYF.